This TCR beta chain was identified during a study of cytomegalovirus exposure and HLA in healthy donors (dated by TCRdb to the late 2010s). As for the study more broadly: According to an earlier analysis of 587 of the donors, some 170 million T cells yielded over 100 million unique TCR beta sequences and roughly 280 Gb of sequence data. Approximately 310 gigabases of sequencing data and 75 million to 85 million unique TCR sequences made up an early release that covered over 550 HLA-typed donors. The genetic ancestry cluster associated with self-reported Caucasian donors included approximately 85% of the roughly 380 genotyped donors. The study aimed to test whether signatures of past pathogen exposure could be identified by cataloging public T cell receptors. Using immunosequencing, the study profiled T cell repertoires from 640 or so subjects and related those repertoires to cytomegalovirus serostatus. A separate validation cohort of roughly 110 different subjects was used in addition to the 666-subject first cohort. To predict cytomegalovirus infection status, the study brought together high-throughput TCR immunosequencing, statistical association of individual TCRs with disease status, and machine learning. A later analysis re-examined previously published TCR beta repertoires from more than 550 donors and added high-resolution HLA genotyping to investigate patterns of TCR occurrence. Rather than using new phenotypic data, the later analysis identified candidate immune exposures from TCR beta sequences and from how often those sequences occurred across donors. To decide whether each TCR beta V gene segment behaved as functional or pseudogenic, an earlier analysis of fewer than 750 of the donors relied on high-throughput TCR beta sequencing. Donor age, sex, ethnicity and CMV serostatus were compiled together with the repertoire data. In a later genetic analysis, genome-wide SNP genotypes for 398 of the 666 donors were used, and that subset was treated as a discovery cohort. Every repertoire in the discovery cohort had been generated on one and the same sequencing platform. Class I and class II HLA loci were covered by the typing at four-digit resolution. Typing coverage varied by locus: roughly 620-640 donors for A, B, C, DRB1 and DQB1; around 560 for DQA1; around 610 for DPA1; about 450 for DPB1. A handful of DR-DQ haplotypes were handled as single units for association and clustering because linkage in the cohort was strong. On average, roughly 200,000 unique TCR beta nucleotide sequences were sequenced per donor among about 400 genotyped donors of the cohort, with around 19% of those sequences being non-productive. The study at large found these results: A group of highly shared sequence variants was considered likely to be a technical artifact of the sequencing pipeline. HLA typing was unavailable for some donors at each locus, so association tests used only the typed subset. In a later analysis, several top co-occurrence clusters were reported to appear linked to parvovirus B19, influenza, CMV and Epstein-Barr virus. Strong co-occurrence of HLA alleles, especially DR and DQ, made assigning TCR associations to individual alleles difficult. An earlier analysis of approximately 570 of the donors showed that most TCR beta V segments appeared in productive rearrangements either about 87% or about 30% of the time, which broadly matched IMGT annotations. Most TCR sequences were seen in very few donors, while some public TCRs were found in many individuals. In a later analysis, TCR association rates were found to vary across HLA loci, with the most associated TCRs seen for DRB1 alleles and the fewest for HLA-C alleles. Compared with the approximately 720-donor mean, donors in an Asian-associated ancestry cluster had fewer N-insertions in productive TCRs, according to a later genetic analysis. Roughly uniform sequencing depth across donors was assumed in presence/absence analyses, although this assumption may not hold. Because counts were too low, about 18 rarely observed V segments, including chromosome 9 orphons, were excluded from the earlier analysis of 500 to 700 of the donors. A few of the identified cytomegalovirus-associated TCR beta chains were confirmed in vitro to be specific for cytomegalovirus antigens. It was suggested by the authors that the approach could potentially be generalized to other disease states and immunological phenotypes. This cohort had only TCR beta chains sequenced, and the lack of alpha or paired-chain data limited which features could be detected. The only immune exposure information available for the cohort was CMV serostatus. In a later analysis, HLA-associated TCR beta chains showed more clonal expansion and lower generation probabilities than non-associated chains that were equally common. In a later genetic analysis, a missense DCLRE1C variant was associated with V-gene and J-gene trimming of TCR beta chains, and the association was replicated in an independent cohort. The classifier was reported to diagnose cytomegalovirus status with high specificity and sensitivity in both the original and validation cohorts. A later analysis associated some 17,000 TCR beta sequences with specific HLA alleles at a false discovery rate of 0.05. Linkage disequilibrium might explain the correlated functional status among segregating V segments, but an unknown experimental factor could not be excluded. A total of fewer than 200 TCR beta chains were listed by the study as associated with cytomegalovirus. According to a later analysis, most CMV-associated TCR beta chains appeared to be HLA-restricted, and the HLA associations seemed to be driven largely by CMV exposure. The 87-base-pair reads could not distinguish some IMGT-functional V segments, including TRBV6-2 and TRBV6-3, so those segments were excluded. A further reported finding was that TCR beta sequences accurately predicted the HLA-A and HLA-B alleles for most subjects in the first cohort.

Libraries came from the immunoSEQ multiplex PCR assay. The multiplex PCR relied on a mix of 60 forward primers for TCR Vbeta segments and 13 reverse primers for TCR Jbeta segments. The CDR3 region of rearranged TCR beta genes was amplified from genomic DNA by a multiplex PCR assay. The amplified TCR beta libraries were sequenced on the Illumina HiSeq System as 87-base-pair reads. On the study's bioinformatics: A later analysis counted 65 million to 90 million unique TCR beta chains across the 600 to 850 repertoires, and 9 million to 14 million of these chains were shared by at least two donors. A nearest-neighbor algorithm error-corrected the raw reads and collapsed the reads into unique sequences, merging closely related sequences to remove PCR and sequencing errors. V, D and J gene segments were assigned by aligning CDR3 sequences to IMGT reference sequences. For a sequence to be retained, a match of at least six nucleotides was required to both a V gene segment and a J gene segment. Rearrangements were called productive when the CDR3 lacked stop codons and stayed in frame with V and J; all others were non-productive. Following IMGT convention, CDR3 was defined as the stretch from the second conserved V-encoded cysteine up to the conserved J-encoded phenylalanine. In an earlier analysis of approximately 590 of the donors, sequences lacking an unambiguous match to a single V gene segment were excluded. An earlier analysis of several hundred of the donors classified V segments as functional when productive rearrangements were above 56.7% and as segregating when the standard deviation between donors was above 5%. A statistical classification framework was developed to diagnose cytomegalovirus status using the catalog of TCR beta chain sequences. In a later analysis, TCR nucleotide sequences were compared against IMGT/GENE-DB human TR gene sequences so that V and J genes could be assigned. A later analysis assigned CDR3 sequences and most-parsimonious VDJ recombination scenarios with the TCRdist pipeline. In a later analysis, every TCR beta chain was defined by the combination of its CDR3 amino acid sequence and its V-gene family, and reads without a unique V-gene family were dropped. In a later analysis, several hundred highly shared, low-generation-probability nucleotide sequences were removed to address suspected cross-contamination and a sequencing artifact. For each public chain, a later analysis derived a clonal expansion index from normalized ranks of inferred template counts within each repertoire. In a later analysis, generation probabilities were computed with a VDJ recombination model fitted to out-of-frame rearrangements, and the resulting probabilities were checked against IGoR. In a later analysis, hypergeometric tests were used to score TCR-TCR, TCR-HLA and TCR-CMV co-occurrence, with a repertoire-size bias correction applied to TCR pairs. In a later analysis, false discovery rates were estimated by permuting HLA or CMV assignments 20 times. In a later analysis, co-occurring TCRs were grouped using DBSCAN, and TCRdist sequence similarity was added for clustering within HLA-allele-positive subsets. Repertoires with fewer than 30,000 or more than 120,000 public chains were left out of co-occurrence clustering, as were a handful of repertoires with anomalous nucleotide sharing. Imported from immuneACCESS, the table was reduced by TCRdb to in-frame sequences with V and J called. These copies leave out some clones; in studies compared against another copy, an unresolved V gene accounts for under half, and the cause of the remainder is not known. V and J calls and clone size are those listed in that table; D and trimming were worked out from the DNA. Within this sample are about 160,000 clones, with roughly 83% of them counted one time only. The ten largest clones take up around 0.41% of the sample.

The cohort was made up of 666 healthy bone marrow donors. At the time of sampling, all cohort members were nominally healthy, though unrecorded immune exposures were likely present. The donor tested CMV seronegative, placing the donor among the 352 seronegative members of the cohort. A peripheral blood sample was provided by each donor, and peripheral blood mononuclear cells were used for TCR beta sequencing. Genomic DNA extraction from the blood cell samples was performed with the Qiagen DNeasy Blood Extraction Kit. Relative to germline, V is 6 bases shorter and J is 0 bases shorter, with 12 bases between their ends. The CDR3 numbers 15 residues from cysteine through phenylalanine. The kept DNA is CDR3 alone, 45 bases in frame from the first base. The germline V gene sets CDR1 to MNHNS and CDR2 to SASEGT. This clone occurred a few times. The antigen this receptor binds is unknown. No base qualities exist here, and no much larger clone lies one base off it.

Sequencing was done on a sample of PBMCs. The clonotype was recovered from a boy aged 2 to 9 in good health and CMV-seronegative. In this chain, TRBV6-1 is recombined with TRBJ1-5; TRBD1 could be the D gene, as 6 bases match. The CDR3 region reads CASRGQFYSNQPQHF. Here is the DNA: TGTGCCAGCAGAGGACAGTTCTATAGCAATCAGCCCCAGCATTTT.